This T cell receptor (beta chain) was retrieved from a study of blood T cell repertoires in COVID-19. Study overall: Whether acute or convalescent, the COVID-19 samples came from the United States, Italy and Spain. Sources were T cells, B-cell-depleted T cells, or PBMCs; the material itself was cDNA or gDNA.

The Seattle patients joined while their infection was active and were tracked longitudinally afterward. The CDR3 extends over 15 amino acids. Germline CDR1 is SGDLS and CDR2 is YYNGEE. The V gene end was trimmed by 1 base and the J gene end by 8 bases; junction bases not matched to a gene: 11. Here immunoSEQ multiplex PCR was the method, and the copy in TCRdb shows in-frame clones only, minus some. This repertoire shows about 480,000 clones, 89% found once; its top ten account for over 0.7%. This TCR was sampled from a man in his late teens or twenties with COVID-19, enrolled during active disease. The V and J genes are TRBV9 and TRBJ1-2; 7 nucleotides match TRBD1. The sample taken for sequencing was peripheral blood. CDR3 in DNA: TGTGCCAGCAGCGTATACCGACAGGGCGGGGACGGCTACACCTTC. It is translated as CASSVYRQGGDGYTF.